A selection of T cell receptor beta chains follows, all from one sample in a study of prognosis after radiotherapy for stage I lung cancer. TCRdb independently ran MiXCR on the multiplex PCR reads; one entry per CDR3 protein. The table lists fewer than 20,000 distinct CDR3 sequences, around three fifths of them singletons. This specimen consisted of PBMCs, obtained before or after stereotactic body radiation therapy (not recorded which). The receptors were gathered from a donor of 50 years or more with non-small cell lung cancer. Both conserved end residues are part of each CDR3. The order of the fields is J gene, D gene, clone size, V gene, CDR3 protein, CDR3 DNA. D genes are given only for firm matches. A clone size is listed for some rows: how often the clone was seen (once, few, many), or a class if it is expanded.

J: TRBJ1-2
D: .
size: many
V: TRBV19
CDR3: CASSMWGRDNNYGYTF
DNA: TGTGCCAGTAGTATGTGGGGCCGGGACAATAACTATGGCTACACCTTC

J: TRBJ2-2
D: .
size: .
V: TRBV7-2
CDR3: CASSPWGLNTGELFF
DNA: TGTGCCAGCAGCCCTTGGGGCCTCAACACCGGGGAGCTGTTTTTT

J: TRBJ1-2
D: TRBD1
size: .
V: TRBV4-1
CDR3: CASSPGGQGYGYTF
DNA: TGCGCCAGCAGCCCAGGAGGACAGGGCTATGGCTACACCTTC

J: TRBJ2-7
D: .
size: .
V: TRBV28
CDR3: CASSLAGERYEQYF
DNA: TGTGCCAGCAGTTTAGCAGGGGAGCGCTACGAGCAGTACTTC

J: TRBJ2-3
D: .
size: many
V: TRBV4-2
CDR3: CASSQEAPPRTDTQYF
DNA: TGTGCCAGCAGCCAAGAGGCCCCCCCACGAACAGATACGCAGTATTTT

J: TRBJ2-5
D: .
size: many
V: TRBV28
CDR3: CASSLSGSGKTQYF
DNA: TGTGCCAGCAGTTTGAGTGGGAGTGGGAAGACCCAGTACTTC

J: TRBJ2-3
D: TRBD2
size: .
V: TRBV6-1
CDR3: CASSPRLAERGTDTQYF
DNA: TGTGCCAGCAGTCCCCGACTAGCGGAGAGGGGGACAGATACGCAGTATTTT

J: TRBJ2-7
D: TRBD1
size: many
V: TRBV19
CDR3: CASSAPGTGGDEQYF
DNA: TGTGCCAGTAGTGCACCCGGGACAGGGGGCGACGAGCAGTACTTC

J: TRBJ1-3
D: TRBD1
size: .
V: TRBV30
CDR3: CAWSVFGTGGNTIYF
DNA: TGTGCCTGGAGTGTATTTGGGACAGGGGGCAACACCATATATTTT

J: TRBJ2-1
D: .
size: medium-sized
V: TRBV20-1
CDR3: CSASGQYNEQFF
DNA: TGCAGTGCTTCGGGACAATACAATGAGCAGTTCTTC

J: TRBJ2-1
D: TRBD2
size: many
V: TRBV11-2
CDR3: CASSKTTSGRTIYNEQFF
DNA: TGTGCCAGCAGCAAAACGACTAGCGGGAGGACTATCTACAATGAGCAGTTCTTC

J: TRBJ2-2
D: .
size: .
V: TRBV19
CDR3: CAIGHRNTGELFF
DNA: TGTGCCATCGGACATAGAAACACCGGGGAGCTGTTTTTT

J: TRBJ2-3
D: .
size: many
V: TRBV5-1
CDR3: CASSLGTQDTQYF
DNA: TGCGCCAGCAGCTTGGGGACGCAAGATACGCAGTATTTT

J: TRBJ2-3
D: .
size: many
V: TRBV28
CDR3: CASSFTGSTDTQYF
DNA: TGTGCCAGCAGTTTTACAGGTAGCACAGATACGCAGTATTTT

J: TRBJ2-7
D: .
size: .
V: TRBV12-3/TRBV12-4
CDR3: CASTRNTNSYEQYF
DNA: TGTGCCAGCACTCGTAACACTAATTCCTACGAGCAGTACTTC

J: TRBJ2-7
D: .
size: .
V: TRBV5-1
CDR3: CASSLSGYEQYF
DNA: TGCGCCAGCAGCTTGAGCGGATACGAGCAGTACTTC

J: TRBJ2-2
D: TRBD2
size: many
V: TRBV19
CDR3: CASRDGRGNTGELFF
DNA: TGTGCCAGTAGGGACGGGAGGGGGAACACCGGGGAGCTGTTTTTT

J: TRBJ2-2
D: TRBD1
size: .
V: TRBV5-1
CDR3: CASSPGTGNVNGELFF
DNA: TGCGCCAGCAGCCCCGGGACAGGGAATGTTAACGGGGAGCTGTTTTTT

J: TRBJ2-1
D: .
size: many
V: TRBV19
CDR3: CASSIAFGDEQFF
DNA: TGTGCCAGTAGTATAGCCTTCGGCGATGAGCAGTTCTTC

J: TRBJ1-5
D: .
size: .
V: TRBV24-1
CDR3: CATSDPEHNQPQHF
DNA: TGTGCCACCAGTGACCCCGAACATAATCAGCCCCAGCATTTT

J: TRBJ2-7
D: .
size: medium-sized
V: TRBV6-2/TRBV6-3
CDR3: CASSSGPMAYEQYF
DNA: TGTGCCAGCAGTTCGGGGCCCATGGCCTACGAGCAGTACTTC

J: TRBJ2-5
D: TRBD1
size: many
V: TRBV29-1
CDR3: CSAPQGAGYETQYF
DNA: TGCAGCGCTCCACAGGGGGCAGGGTACGAGACCCAGTACTTC

J: TRBJ2-1
D: TRBD2
size: once
V: TRBV6-4
CDR3: CASIDHGLAGYNEQFF
DNA: TGTGCCAGCATTGACCATGGACTAGCGGGCTACAATGAGCAGTTCTTC

J: TRBJ2-7
D: TRBD2
size: .
V: TRBV5-1
CDR3: CVSSLPWTSWRVYEQYF
DNA: TGCGTCAGCAGCTTGCCGTGGACTAGCTGGAGGGTCTACGAGCAGTACTTC

J: TRBJ2-7
D: .
size: .
V: TRBV6-2/TRBV6-3
CDR3: CASSFPLNLDDQYF
DNA: TGTGCCAGCAGTTTTCCCCTGAACTTGGACGATCAGTACTTC

J: TRBJ2-3
D: .
size: many
V: TRBV6-5
CDR3: CASRDTTDTQYF
DNA: TGTGCCAGCAGAGATACGACAGATACGCAGTATTTT

J: TRBJ2-7
D: .
size: many
V: TRBV2
CDR3: CASSATTASYEQYF
DNA: TGTGCCAGCAGTGCCACGACGGCCTCCTACGAGCAGTACTTC

J: TRBJ2-1
D: .
size: medium-sized
V: TRBV2
CDR3: CASSVALRNEQFF
DNA: TGTGCCAGCAGTGTCGCGCTCCGGAATGAGCAGTTCTTC

J: TRBJ2-7
D: .
size: medium-sized
V: TRBV6-1
CDR3: CASSEASSYEQYF
DNA: TGTGCCAGCAGTGAAGCCTCCTCCTACGAGCAGTACTTC

J: TRBJ1-5
D: .
size: many
V: TRBV4-1
CDR3: CASSQDRDLQPQHF
DNA: TGCGCCAGCAGCCAAGACAGGGATTTACAGCCCCAGCATTTT

J: TRBJ2-1
D: .
size: many
V: TRBV10-3
CDR3: CAIRIDNEQFF
DNA: TGTGCCATCAGGATAGACAATGAGCAGTTCTTC

J: TRBJ2-5
D: TRBD2
size: many
V: TRBV5-8
CDR3: CASSTGTSVETQYF
DNA: TGTGCCAGCAGCACTGGGACTAGCGTCGAGACCCAGTACTTC

J: TRBJ2-1
D: TRBD2
size: .
V: TRBV9
CDR3: CASSPAGGGPGDEQFF
DNA: TGTGCCAGCAGCCCAGCGGGGGGAGGGCCAGGCGATGAGCAGTTCTTC

J: TRBJ1-2
D: .
size: once
V: TRBV5-8
CDR3: CDSSVRAYRGYTF
DNA: TGTGACAGCAGCGTCCGGGCCTACCGTGGCTACACCTTC

J: TRBJ2-1
D: .
size: .
V: TRBV5-1
CDR3: CASSTLGGGSFSNEQFF
DNA: TGCGCCAGCAGCACGCTGGGCGGGGGCTCTTTCAGTAATGAGCAGTTCTTC

J: TRBJ2-7
D: TRBD1
size: .
V: TRBV27
CDR3: CASSLRQGEVQYF
DNA: TGTGCCAGCAGTTTGAGACAGGGGGAAGTTCAGTACTTC

J: TRBJ1-4
D: .
size: .
V: TRBV6-1
CDR3: CASMTGTSSGKLFF
DNA: TGTGCCAGCATGACCGGGACTTCGAGTGGAAAACTTTTTTTT

J: TRBJ2-7
D: .
size: .
V: TRBV28
CDR3: CAGSSVYEQYF
DNA: TGTGCCGGCAGTTCAGTTTACGAGCAGTACTTC

J: TRBJ2-4
D: .
size: .
V: TRBV12-3/TRBV12-4
CDR3: CASSSPPGVGGIQYF
DNA: TGTGCCAGCAGCTCACCCCCCGGGGTTGGGGGCATTCAGTACTTC

J: TRBJ1-1
D: .
size: .
V: TRBV6-1
CDR3: CASRVTVGTEAFF
DNA: TGTGCCAGCAGGGTAACAGTGGGCACTGAAGCTTTCTTT

J: TRBJ1-1
D: .
size: many
V: TRBV4-2
CDR3: CASSQETGNTEAFF
DNA: TGTGCCAGCAGCCAAGAAACGGGGAACACTGAAGCTTTCTTT

J: TRBJ2-7
D: .
size: .
V: TRBV12-3/TRBV12-4
CDR3: CASIGILVEYGQYF
DNA: TGTGCCAGCATCGGGATACTGGTTGAATACGGGCAGTACTTC

J: TRBJ2-6
D: .
size: many
V: TRBV7-3
CDR3: CASSSQGQSGANVLTF
DNA: TGTGCCAGCAGCTCCCAGGGGCAGTCTGGGGCCAACGTCCTGACTTTC

J: TRBJ2-4
D: TRBD1
size: .
V: TRBV6-2/TRBV6-3
CDR3: CASSPIPGQGRNEHFF
DNA: TGTGCCAGCAGCCCCATCCCCGGACAGGGGCGAAATGAGCATTTCTTC

J: TRBJ2-7
D: .
size: many
V: TRBV18
CDR3: CASSRGGSYSYEQYF
DNA: TGTGCCAGCTCACGGGGGGGCTCTTACTCCTACGAGCAGTACTTC

J: TRBJ1-2
D: .
size: medium-sized
V: TRBV6-9
CDR3: CASSYSGDYGYTF
DNA: TGTGCCAGCAGTTACAGCGGGGACTATGGCTACACCTTC

J: TRBJ1-1
D: TRBD1
size: .
V: TRBV18
CDR3: CASLLQGAEAFF
DNA: TGTGCCAGCCTCCTTCAGGGGGCTGAAGCTTTCTTT

J: TRBJ2-6
D: TRBD1
size: .
V: TRBV6-2/TRBV6-3
CDR3: CAIGGTGGSSGANVLTF
DNA: TGTGCCATCGGAGGTACAGGGGGCAGCTCTGGGGCCAACGTCCTGACTTTC

J: TRBJ2-3
D: TRBD2
size: .
V: TRBV7-2
CDR3: CASSSALAGVGDTQYF
DNA: TGTGCCAGCAGCTCCGCCCTAGCGGGAGTCGGAGATACGCAGTATTTT

J: TRBJ2-1
D: .
size: medium-sized
V: TRBV6-1
CDR3: CASSPNGSNEQFF
DNA: TGTGCCAGCAGCCCTAACGGGAGTAACGAGCAGTTCTTC

J: TRBJ2-1
D: TRBD2
size: medium-sized
V: TRBV28
CDR3: CASRDPGLAGVGEQFF
DNA: TGTGCCAGCAGGGACCCGGGACTAGCGGGAGTTGGTGAGCAGTTCTTC

J: TRBJ2-2
D: .
size: .
V: TRBV7-2
CDR3: CASSFNVGTGELFF
DNA: TGTGCCAGCAGCTTTAACGTCGGCACCGGGGAGCTGTTTTTT

J: TRBJ2-3
D: .
size: .
V: TRBV9
CDR3: CASSVTWLWGQDTQYF
DNA: TGTGCCAGCAGCGTTACTTGGCTGTGGGGGCAAGATACGCAGTATTTT